Reported below is one TCR beta chain. The data were produced by immunoSEQ multiplex PCR, yet TCRdb's version contains in-frame clones alone and is incomplete. This sample has about 480,000 clones, with roughly 91% found just once. These data are taken from a study of blood T cell repertoires in COVID-19. The ends were cut back, 7 bases at V and 6 bases at J, with 13 bases in the middle. This CDR3 comprises 12 residues. Per germline, CDR1 MNHEY and CDR2 SVGAGI. Sequencing was performed on peripheral blood. The source is a woman in her forties or fifties with COVID-19, enrolled during active disease. The chain uses TRBV6-5 and TRBJ2-7; D gene unclear. CDR3 sequence: CASKTRSGEQYF. CDR3 coding DNA: TGTGCCAGCAAGACTCGCTCGGGCGAGCAGTACTTC.